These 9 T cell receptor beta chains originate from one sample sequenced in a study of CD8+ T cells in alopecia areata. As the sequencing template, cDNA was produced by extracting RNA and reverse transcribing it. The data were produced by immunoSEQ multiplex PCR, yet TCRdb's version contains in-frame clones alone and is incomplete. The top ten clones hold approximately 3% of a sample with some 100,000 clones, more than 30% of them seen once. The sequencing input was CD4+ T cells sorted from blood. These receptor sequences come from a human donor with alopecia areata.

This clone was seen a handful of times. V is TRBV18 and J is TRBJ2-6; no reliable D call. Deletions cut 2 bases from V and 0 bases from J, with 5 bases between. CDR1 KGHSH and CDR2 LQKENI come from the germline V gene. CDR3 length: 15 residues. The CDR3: CASSPTLSGANVLTF. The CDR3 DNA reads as TGTGCCAGCTCACCAACTCTCTCTGGGGCCAACGTCCTGACTTTC.

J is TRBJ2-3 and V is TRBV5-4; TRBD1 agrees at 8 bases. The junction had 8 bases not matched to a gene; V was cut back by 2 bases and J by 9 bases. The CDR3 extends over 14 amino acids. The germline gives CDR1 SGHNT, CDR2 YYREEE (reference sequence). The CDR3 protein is CASSFQGATDTQYF. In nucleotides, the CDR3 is TGTGCCAGCAGCTTCCAGGGGGCTACTGACACGCAGTATTTT.

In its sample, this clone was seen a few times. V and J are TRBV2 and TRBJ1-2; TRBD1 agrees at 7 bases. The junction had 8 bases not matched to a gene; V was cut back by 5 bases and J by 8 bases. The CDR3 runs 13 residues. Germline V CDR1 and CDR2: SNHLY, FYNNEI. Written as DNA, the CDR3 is TGTGCCAGCAGTTCCACCCAGGGGGACGGCTACACCTTC. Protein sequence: CASSSTQGDGYTF.

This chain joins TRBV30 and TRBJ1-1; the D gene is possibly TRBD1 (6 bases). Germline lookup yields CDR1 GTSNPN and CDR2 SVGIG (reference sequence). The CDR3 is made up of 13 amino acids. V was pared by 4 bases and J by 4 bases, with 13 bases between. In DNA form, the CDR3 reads TGTGCCTGGATGGCGCAGGGGAGCACTGAAGCTTTCTTT. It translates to CAWMAQGSTEAFF.

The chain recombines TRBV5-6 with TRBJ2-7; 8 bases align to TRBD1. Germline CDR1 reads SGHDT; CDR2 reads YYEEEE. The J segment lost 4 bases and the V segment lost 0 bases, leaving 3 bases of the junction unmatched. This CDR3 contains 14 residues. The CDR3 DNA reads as TGTGCCAGCAGCTTGGAGCAGGGGGCATACGAGCAGTACTTC. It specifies CASSLEQGAYEQYF.

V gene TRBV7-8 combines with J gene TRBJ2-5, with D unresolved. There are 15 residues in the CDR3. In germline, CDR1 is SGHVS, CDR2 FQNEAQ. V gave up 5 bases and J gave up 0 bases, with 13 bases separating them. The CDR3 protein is CASSPKPGYQETQYF. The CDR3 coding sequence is TGTGCCAGCAGCCCAAAGCCCGGGTACCAAGAGACCCAGTACTTC. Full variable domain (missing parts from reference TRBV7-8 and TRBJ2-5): GAGVSQSPRYKVAKRGQDVALRCDPISGHVSLFWYQQALGQGPEFLTYFQNEAQLDKSGLPSDRFFAERPEGSVSTLKIQRTQQEDSAVYLCASSPKPGYQETQYFGPGTRLLVL.

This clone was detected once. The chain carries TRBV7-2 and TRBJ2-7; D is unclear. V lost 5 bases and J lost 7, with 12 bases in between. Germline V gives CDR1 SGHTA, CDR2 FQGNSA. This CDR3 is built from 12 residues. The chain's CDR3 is CASSRPGREQYF. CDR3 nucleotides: TGTGCCAGCAGCCGCCCGGGTAGGGAGCAGTACTTC.

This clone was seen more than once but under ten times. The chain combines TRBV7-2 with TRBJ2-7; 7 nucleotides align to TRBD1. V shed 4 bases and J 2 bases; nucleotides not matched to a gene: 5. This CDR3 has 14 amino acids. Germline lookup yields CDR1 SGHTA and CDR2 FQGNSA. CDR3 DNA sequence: TGTGCCAGCAGCTCCCGGGACAGTCCCTACGAGCAGTACTTC. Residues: CASSSRDSPYEQYF.

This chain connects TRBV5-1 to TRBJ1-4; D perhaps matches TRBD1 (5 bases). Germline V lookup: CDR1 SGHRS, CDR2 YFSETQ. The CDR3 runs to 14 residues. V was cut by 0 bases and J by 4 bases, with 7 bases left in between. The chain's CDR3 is CASSLGQINEKLFF. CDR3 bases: TGCGCCAGCAGCTTGGGACAGATTAATGAAAAACTGTTTTTT.